This T cell receptor beta chain is from a study of T cells after yellow fever vaccination. Study as a whole: Preparation of the low-cell-number fractions used SMART-Seq v4 Ultra Low Input. Study-wide points: One caveat is that FACS-sorted repertoires could contain abundant clonotypes contaminating from the bulk population. At approximately 95% for CD4 and approximately 89% for CD8, most primary-vaccination clones showed up again after the booster.

As TCR cDNA was made by 5'RACE template switching, a universal primer site and UMIs were added. TCRdb redid the calling of the 5' RACE reads with MiXCR, one entry per CDR3 protein. The table records more than 300,000 distinct CDR3 sequences, approximately 4.5% of them present only once. This clonotype showed up just a few times. Its matching antigen is unknown. The germline V gene encodes CDR1 SGHDT and CDR2 YYEEEE. After removal of 5 bases from V and 1 base from J, the junction contained 12 bases not matched to a gene. The CDR3 totals 17 residues. This receptor was taken from a man aged 18 to 30 who received the YFV17D yellow fever vaccine. J is TRBJ2-5 and V is TRBV5-6; 9 positions match TRBD2. Sequenced here: PBMCs, sampled 15 days after the yellow fever booster vaccination. For the CDR3, the DNA is TGTGCCAGCAGTTCAGCAGGCAGCGGGGGGTTCCAAGAGACCCAGTACTTC. Amino acids: CASSSAGSGGFQETQYF.